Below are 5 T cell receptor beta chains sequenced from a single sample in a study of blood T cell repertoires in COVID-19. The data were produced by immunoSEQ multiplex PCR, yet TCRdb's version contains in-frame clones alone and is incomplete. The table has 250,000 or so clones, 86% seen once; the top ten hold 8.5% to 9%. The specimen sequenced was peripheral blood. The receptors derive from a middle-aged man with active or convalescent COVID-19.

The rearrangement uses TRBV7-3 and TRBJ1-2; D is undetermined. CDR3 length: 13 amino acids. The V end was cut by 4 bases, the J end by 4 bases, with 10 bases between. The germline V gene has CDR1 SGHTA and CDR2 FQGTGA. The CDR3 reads CASSYGEGYGYTF. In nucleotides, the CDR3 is TGTGCCAGCAGCTACGGGGAAGGCTATGGCTACACCTTC.

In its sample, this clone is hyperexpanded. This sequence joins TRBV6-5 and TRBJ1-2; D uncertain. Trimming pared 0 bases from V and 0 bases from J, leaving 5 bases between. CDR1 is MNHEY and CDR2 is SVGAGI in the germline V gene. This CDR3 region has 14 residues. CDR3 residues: CASSYSSANYGYTF. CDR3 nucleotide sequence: TGTGCCAGCAGTTACTCCTCAGCTAACTATGGCTACACCTTC.

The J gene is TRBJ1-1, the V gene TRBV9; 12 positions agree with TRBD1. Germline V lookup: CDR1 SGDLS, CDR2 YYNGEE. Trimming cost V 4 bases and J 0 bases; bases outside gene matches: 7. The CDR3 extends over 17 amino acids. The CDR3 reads CASSRHGTGGLNTEAFF. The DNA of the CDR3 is TGTGCCAGCAGCCGACACGGGACAGGGGGCTTGAACACTGAAGCTTTCTTT.

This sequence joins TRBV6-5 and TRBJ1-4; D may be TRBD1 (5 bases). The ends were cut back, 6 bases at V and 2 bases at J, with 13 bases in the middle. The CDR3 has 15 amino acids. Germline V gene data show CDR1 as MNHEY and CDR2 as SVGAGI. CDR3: CASSGGVQTNEKLFF. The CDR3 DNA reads TGTGCCAGCAGCGGGGGGGTACAGACTAATGAAAAACTGTTTTTT.

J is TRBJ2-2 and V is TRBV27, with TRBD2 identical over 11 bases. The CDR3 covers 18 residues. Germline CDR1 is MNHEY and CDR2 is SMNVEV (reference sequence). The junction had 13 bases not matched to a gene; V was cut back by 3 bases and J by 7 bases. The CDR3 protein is CASSLSWELAGEHGELFF. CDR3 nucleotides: TGTGCCAGCAGTTTGAGTTGGGAACTAGCGGGAGAGCACGGGGAGCTGTTTTTT.